This is a list of T cell receptor beta chains from one sample in a study of blood T cells in healthy people across ages. TCRdb independently ran MiXCR on the 5' RACE reads; one entry per CDR3 protein. The sample contains 710,000 or so distinct CDR3 sequences, approximately 31% of which appear only once. The material sequenced was blood. The receptors stem from a woman at least 80 years old in good health. CDR3s include the opening cysteine and the closing phenylalanine or tryptophan. Each record gives: CDR3 DNA, CDR3 protein, J gene, D gene, clone size, V gene. D genes are given only for firm matches. The listing skips clone size in some rows; elsewhere it reads once, few, many or a size class.

DNA: TGTGCCAGCAGCTTATCTGACAGGGGAGCTTCACCCCTCCACTTT
CDR3: CASSLSDRGASPLHF
J: TRBJ1-6
D: TRBD1
size: few
V: TRBV7-6

DNA: TGTGCCATCAGTGAGTCCAGGGACCACACTGAAGCTTTCTTT
CDR3: CAISESRDHTEAFF
J: TRBJ1-1
D: .
size: .
V: TRBV10-3

DNA: TGTGCCAGCAGCGAGAAAGAGACCCAGTACTTC
CDR3: CASSEKETQYF
J: TRBJ2-5
D: .
size: many
V: TRBV7-2

DNA: TGTGCCAGCAGCCAAGAGTTAGCGGGAGGGTCCTACAATGAGCAGTTCTTC
CDR3: CASSQELAGGSYNEQFF
J: TRBJ2-1
D: TRBD2
size: .
V: TRBV4-2

DNA: TGTGCCAGCAGCCAATTACGGGATGGCTACACCTTC
CDR3: CASSQLRDGYTF
J: TRBJ1-2
D: .
size: few
V: TRBV3-1

DNA: TGCAGTGCCTACCGACCGGGTGAGACCCAGTACTTC
CDR3: CSAYRPGETQYF
J: TRBJ2-5
D: .
size: many
V: TRBV20-1

DNA: TGTGCCAGTACCAAGGCGGCTAGCGGGGCCAGGGGCACAGATACGCAGTATTTT
CDR3: CASTKAASGARGTDTQYF
J: TRBJ2-3
D: TRBD2
size: few
V: TRBV19

DNA: TGCGCCAGCAGCTTGGCGGACCAGAAGTATGGCTACACCTTC
CDR3: CASSLADQKYGYTF
J: TRBJ1-2
D: .
size: many
V: TRBV5-1

DNA: TGTGCCGTCAAAAAGCGGGGGGGATTGGGCAAGCAGTACTTC
CDR3: CAVKKRGGLGKQYF
J: TRBJ2-5
D: TRBD2
size: .
V: TRBV5-4

DNA: TGTGCCAGCAGCACAGAGGCAGGGGGAGGCACTGAAGCTTTCTTT
CDR3: CASSTEAGGGTEAFF
J: TRBJ1-1
D: TRBD1
size: many
V: TRBV7-3

DNA: TGCGCCAGCAGCGATCAGGCTAACACCGGGGAGCTGTTTTTT
CDR3: CASSDQANTGELFF
J: TRBJ2-2
D: .
size: few
V: TRBV5-1

DNA: TGTGCCAGCAGCCCACTCCTCGCGGGGAACTACAATGAGCAGTTCTTC
CDR3: CASSPLLAGNYNEQFF
J: TRBJ2-1
D: .
size: many
V: TRBV4-2

DNA: TGTGCCAGCAGCCAACAAAGAATGAACACTGAAGCTTTCTTT
CDR3: CASSQQRMNTEAFF
J: TRBJ1-1
D: .
size: many
V: TRBV7-2

DNA: TGCAGCGTTGAAGCGACAGGGTCCTACAATGAGCAGTTCTTC
CDR3: CSVEATGSYNEQFF
J: TRBJ2-1
D: TRBD1
size: many
V: TRBV29-1

DNA: TGCGCCAGCAGCCAAGAAGGGGGTGTGAGCGGCTACACCTTC
CDR3: CASSQEGGVSGYTF
J: TRBJ1-2
D: .
size: many
V: TRBV4-3

DNA: TGTGCCAGCAGCCCCGACCCTTCGGTGGTCTACACCTTC
CDR3: CASSPDPSVVYTF
J: TRBJ1-2
D: .
size: .
V: TRBV7-9

DNA: TGTGCCAGCAGCGTAAGGGGGGCGAGCCCAGGAGGCAATGAGCAGTTCTTC
CDR3: CASSVRGASPGGNEQFF
J: TRBJ2-1
D: .
size: .
V: TRBV9

DNA: TGCAGTGCTAACGACAGGGGGGGCGAGCAGTTCTTC
CDR3: CSANDRGGEQFF
J: TRBJ2-1
D: TRBD1
size: .
V: TRBV20-1

DNA: TGCAGCGTTAGTGTCCTGGTACAAGAGACCCAGTACTTC
CDR3: CSVSVLVQETQYF
J: TRBJ2-5
D: .
size: .
V: TRBV29-1

DNA: TGCAGCGTTGACCGCAGGGGGGTCTCGAGCTCCTACAATGAGCAGTTCTTC
CDR3: CSVDRRGVSSSYNEQFF
J: TRBJ2-1
D: .
size: many
V: TRBV29-1

DNA: TGTGCCAGCAGCGTGGGGGTCGGGGAGCTGTTTTTT
CDR3: CASSVGVGELFF
J: TRBJ2-2
D: .
size: .
V: TRBV9

DNA: TGTGCCACTACCTACAGCGGGGGGGCCCACAATGAGCAGTTCTTC
CDR3: CATTYSGGAHNEQFF
J: TRBJ2-1
D: TRBD2
size: many
V: TRBV19

DNA: TGTGCCAGCAGTTCCTCGGCGGGGGTTGGGGACACCTTC
CDR3: CASSSSAGVGDTF
J: TRBJ1-2
D: .
size: .
V: TRBV28

DNA: TGTGCCAGCAGCCCCCAGTCGGGGGGAGACAATGAGCAGTTCTTC
CDR3: CASSPQSGGDNEQFF
J: TRBJ2-1
D: TRBD2
size: many
V: TRBV7-9

DNA: TGTGCCAGCAGCTTGACCCGGGACAGGGGGCGCCATGAGACCCAGTACTTC
CDR3: CASSLTRDRGRHETQYF
J: TRBJ2-5
D: TRBD1
size: .
V: TRBV7-7

DNA: TGTGCCTACGAGCGGGTCTCCCGGGAGCTGTTTTTT
CDR3: CAYERVSRELFF
J: TRBJ2-2
D: .
size: few
V: TRBV30

DNA: TGCGCCAGCAGCACTGGATGGACTAGAGGGGAGACCCAGTACTTC
CDR3: CASSTGWTRGETQYF
J: TRBJ2-5
D: TRBD2
size: .
V: TRBV5-1

DNA: TGCAGCGTTGAGACGTCTGAGCAGTACTTC
CDR3: CSVETSEQYF
J: TRBJ2-5
D: .
size: .
V: TRBV29-1

DNA: TGCAGTGCTCACCCACTTAGCGGGAGTGAGGCGGATACGCAGTATTTT
CDR3: CSAHPLSGSEADTQYF
J: TRBJ2-3
D: TRBD2
size: .
V: TRBV20-1

DNA: TGTGCCACCAGTGACCCCACAGGGTATACCCCTCAAGAGACCCAGTACTTC
CDR3: CATSDPTGYTPQETQYF
J: TRBJ2-5
D: .
size: many
V: TRBV24-1

DNA: TGTGCCAGCAGAAATGACCTGGGCGCCTACAATGAGCAGTACTTC
CDR3: CASRNDLGAYNEQYF
J: TRBJ2-7
D: .
size: .
V: TRBV6-6

DNA: TGTGCCAGCAGCGTGACGGACGCGAAAATCACTGAAGCTTTCTTT
CDR3: CASSVTDAKITEAFF
J: TRBJ1-1
D: .
size: many
V: TRBV9

DNA: TGTGCCAGCACCTTAGGGGGACTTAGCACAGATACGCAGTATTTT
CDR3: CASTLGGLSTDTQYF
J: TRBJ2-3
D: .
size: many
V: TRBV7-8

DNA: TGTGCCAGCAGGGCTACAGGGACTAATCAGCCCCAGCATTTT
CDR3: CASRATGTNQPQHF
J: TRBJ1-5
D: .
size: .
V: TRBV2

DNA: TGCAGTGCTCCGTCCTTGCGGGGGGCCTCCTACGAGCAGTACTTC
CDR3: CSAPSLRGASYEQYF
J: TRBJ2-7
D: TRBD2
size: .
V: TRBV20-1

DNA: TGCAGTGCTCCCGGGACAGGGGGCGTGGTAGGGAACACTGAAGCTTTCTTT
CDR3: CSAPGTGGVVGNTEAFF
J: TRBJ1-1
D: TRBD1
size: .
V: TRBV20-1

DNA: TGTGCCAGCAGCACTAACCCGGGACAGGGGGCCACAGATACGCAGTATTTT
CDR3: CASSTNPGQGATDTQYF
J: TRBJ2-3
D: TRBD1
size: many
V: TRBV7-8

DNA: TGTGCCAGCAGCTCTTCCGGGACAGGCAATCCCCTCCACTTT
CDR3: CASSSSGTGNPLHF
J: TRBJ1-6
D: TRBD1
size: many
V: TRBV5-5

DNA: TGTGCCAGCAGCTTCACGCGGGGACTAGCGGGAGACGCTAGCACAGATACGCAGTATTTT
CDR3: CASSFTRGLAGDASTDTQYF
J: TRBJ2-3
D: TRBD2
size: .
V: TRBV7-2

DNA: TGTGCCAGCAGCTTAGCGGGGACTCACCTCGAGCAGTTCTTC
CDR3: CASSLAGTHLEQFF
J: TRBJ2-1
D: .
size: many
V: TRBV7-2

DNA: TGTGCCAGCAGCTTAACGGGGGGGCGTCCAGATACGCAGTATTTT
CDR3: CASSLTGGRPDTQYF
J: TRBJ2-3
D: .
size: many
V: TRBV7-3

DNA: TGTGCCAGCAGTGAAGCACAGGGGGCAATCGGAGATACGCAGTATTTT
CDR3: CASSEAQGAIGDTQYF
J: TRBJ2-3
D: TRBD1
size: few
V: TRBV9

DNA: TGTGCCAGCAGTTTATTGCTGGGCGTGTTTGGCTACACCTTC
CDR3: CASSLLLGVFGYTF
J: TRBJ1-2
D: .
size: .
V: TRBV12-3/TRBV12-4

DNA: TGTGCCTGGGTCCGGACGTCCGCCGGTTCACCCCTCCACTTT
CDR3: CAWVRTSAGSPLHF
J: TRBJ1-6
D: .
size: once
V: TRBV30

DNA: TGTGCCAGCAGTTTTTCTAGGTCGGGCGAGCAGTACTTC
CDR3: CASSFSRSGEQYF
J: TRBJ2-7
D: .
size: .
V: TRBV12-3/TRBV12-4

DNA: TGTGCCATCAGTGTGATGGATACGCAGTATTTT
CDR3: CAISVMDTQYF
J: TRBJ2-3
D: .
size: .
V: TRBV10-3

DNA: TGTGCCAGCAGTTTATTGGACGGGGGGGCAGATACGCAGTATTTT
CDR3: CASSLLDGGADTQYF
J: TRBJ2-3
D: TRBD2
size: few
V: TRBV28

DNA: TGTGCCAGCAGCTCACCACCAATAGACAGAGGACCCACCTTC
CDR3: CASSSPPIDRGPTF
J: TRBJ1-2
D: .
size: many
V: TRBV7-2

DNA: TGTGCCAGCAGCACGGGACACCAACTCGCAACTAATGAAAAACTGTTTTTT
CDR3: CASSTGHQLATNEKLFF
J: TRBJ1-4
D: .
size: .
V: TRBV28

DNA: TGTGCCAGCAGTTACTCTCACCGGGACTCTGGAAACACCATATATTTT
CDR3: CASSYSHRDSGNTIYF
J: TRBJ1-3
D: .
size: .
V: TRBV6-5

DNA: TGCAGTGCTGGCAACCTCCTAGGGGGCGGGGCCCTCAAAAATGAGCAGTTCTTC
CDR3: CSAGNLLGGGALKNEQFF
J: TRBJ2-1
D: .
size: .
V: TRBV20-1

DNA: TGTGCCACCAGCAGAGAGCAGGCAGGGGCGCGCTATGGCTACACCTTC
CDR3: CATSREQAGARYGYTF
J: TRBJ1-2
D: .
size: .
V: TRBV15

DNA: TGCAGTGCTAGAGATCAGCGACGTTCGAATTCACCCCTCCACTTT
CDR3: CSARDQRRSNSPLHF
J: TRBJ1-6
D: .
size: few
V: TRBV20-1

DNA: TGTGCCAGCAGTCGGGACATGACGAACCTCAATGAGCAGTTCTTC
CDR3: CASSRDMTNLNEQFF
J: TRBJ2-1
D: .
size: many
V: TRBV7-2

DNA: TGTGCCAGCAGTTTACAGGGGGTGGGAGATACGCAGTATTTT
CDR3: CASSLQGVGDTQYF
J: TRBJ2-3
D: TRBD1
size: many
V: TRBV12-3/TRBV12-4

DNA: TGCGCCAGCAGCCAAGACGCGGGACAGGTTTCCTACAATGAGCAGTTCTTC
CDR3: CASSQDAGQVSYNEQFF
J: TRBJ2-1
D: TRBD1
size: .
V: TRBV4-1

DNA: TGTGCCAGCAGTTACCTAGGACAGGGTGGGGATGAGCAGTTCTTC
CDR3: CASSYLGQGGDEQFF
J: TRBJ2-1
D: TRBD1
size: .
V: TRBV6-5